The 27 T cell receptor beta chains reported below all come from one sample, sequenced in a study of identifying expanded T cells in peripheral blood. TCRdb's copy holds only in-frame clones and misses some; the assay was immunoSEQ multiplex PCR. The sample holds about 120,000 clones; approximately 84% are singletons and the top ten take roughly 3.3%. The sequenced material came from blood. The origin of the receptors is a person aged 18-70 years in good health.

V and J are TRBV11-2 and TRBJ2-7; 7 bases fit TRBD1. CDR3 length: 15 amino acids. CDR1 is SGHAT, CDR2 FQNNGV, per germline. Unmatched junction bases numbered 11, after V lost 3 bases and J lost 6 bases. Written as DNA, the CDR3 is TGTGCCAGCAGCTTCGGGACAGAACAATTGGGCGAGCAGTACTTC. This sequence encodes CASSFGTEQLGEQYF.

The genes are TRBV6-5 and TRBJ1-1; no clear D. Germline CDR1 MNHEY, CDR2 SVGAGI. This CDR3 contains 13 residues. Trimming took 0 bases from V and 5 from J, leaving 7 bases between them. CDR3 in DNA: TGTGCCAGCAGTTACTCTGGTGAGACTGAAGCTTTCTTT. This translates into CASSYSGETEAFF.

In DNA, the CDR3 is TGTGCCAGCACTCCCCACCGGGGACAGGGGGGCTACGAGCAGTACTTC. Its protein is CASTPHRGQGGYEQYF. The chain is built from TRBV11-2 and TRBJ2-7; 11 positions match TRBD1. The ends lost 7 bases at V and 3 bases at J; junction bases unmatched: 11. CDR1 and CDR2 (germline): SGHAT, FQNNGV. This CDR3 is built from 16 residues. Drawing the rest from reference TRBV11-2 and TRBJ2-7, the complete variable domain is EAGVAQSPRYKIIEKRQSVAFWCNPISGHATLYWYQQILGQGPKLLIQFQNNGVVDDSQLPKDRFSAERLKGVDSTLKIQPAKLEDSAVYLCASTPHRGQGGYEQYFGPGTRLTVT.

In DNA form, the CDR3 reads TGTGCCAGCAGCGTTTATGAGCAGTTCTTC. Residues: CASSVYEQFF. This rearrangement joins TRBV9 to TRBJ2-1; D unresolved. Germline CDR1 and CDR2: SGDLS and YYNGEE. Between the trimmed V and J ends, which lost 2 bases and 8 bases, there was a span of 2 bases. The CDR3 runs to 10 residues.

The chain is built from TRBV7-9 and TRBJ1-2; tentative D call: TRBD1 (5 bases). This CDR3 has 16 amino acids. V lost 4 bases and J 4 bases, leaving 19 bases between the germline ends. The germline CDR1 and CDR2 sequences are SEHNR and FQNEAQ (reference sequence). CDR3 residues: CASSSPSSPGGYGYTF. DNA for the CDR3: TGTGCCAGCAGCTCCCCCAGCTCCCCCGGGGGCTATGGCTACACCTTC.

CDR3 in amino acids: CASSLVSASTEAFF. CDR3 DNA: TGTGCCAGCAGCTTAGTGTCAGCCTCCACTGAAGCTTTCTTT. The V gene is TRBV7-2, the J gene TRBJ1-1; no definite D call. The CDR3 totals 14 residues. From germline, CDR1 is SGHTA and CDR2 FQGNSA. V was clipped by 1 base and J by 4 bases, with 10 bases between them.

In DNA, the CDR3 is TGCAGCTCATCCCACGAGGGGGGAACTAACTATGGCTACACCTTC. It codes for CSSSHEGGTNYGYTF. The V gene is TRBV29-1, the J gene TRBJ1-2; D might be TRBD1 (6 bases). This CDR3 is 15 amino acids long. Trimming left V 8 bases short and J 0 bases short, with 19 bases between. Germline CDR1 and CDR2: SQVTM and ANQGSEA.

This sequence joins TRBV28 and TRBJ1-2, with TRBD1 identical over 9 bases. The CDR3 is 15 amino acids. V lost 3 bases, J lost 10 bases, and 12 bases stayed unmatched. Germline V gene lookup returns CDR1 MDHEN and CDR2 SYDVKM. In DNA, the CDR3 is TGTGCCAGCAGTTTTGGGTGGGGACAGGGAGGTGACTACACCTTC. Residues: CASSFGWGQGGDYTF.

V gene TRBV2 combines with J gene TRBJ1-4; TRBD1 is a possible D gene (5 bases). Germline V gene lookup returns CDR1 SNHLY and CDR2 FYNNEI. V was clipped by 10 bases and J by 0 bases, with 9 bases between them. The CDR3 loop spans 13 amino acids. The CDR3 loop reads CATRVATNEKLFF. The CDR3 DNA reads TGTGCCACCAGGGTTGCAACTAATGAAAAACTGTTTTTT.

This sequence joins TRBV29-1 and TRBJ1-6; maybe TRBD1 (5 bases). CDR3 length equals 13 residues. Germline assignment: CDR1 SQVTM and CDR2 ANQGSEA. V lost 5 bases and J lost 7, with 12 bases in between. The CDR3 loop is CSVQAGRNSPLHF. CDR3 nucleotides: TGCAGCGTTCAAGCAGGGCGAAATTCACCCCTCCACTTT.

The chain joins TRBV7-6 to TRBJ1-5, with D perhaps TRBD1 (5 bases). V gave up 0 bases and J gave up 4 bases, with 7 bases separating them. The CDR3 has 14 residues. CDR1 SGHVS and CDR2 FNYEAQ come from the germline V gene. In nucleotides, the CDR3 is TGTGCCAGCAGCTTAGCGGGGGAAAATCAGCCCCAGCATTTT. As protein: CASSLAGENQPQHF.

The rearrangement links TRBV11-3 to TRBJ1-2; TRBD1 matches 7 bases. Per the germline V gene, CDR1 is SGHNT and CDR2 is YENEEA. Trimming cost V 0 bases and J 0 bases; bases outside gene matches: 10. This CDR3 contains 18 residues. CDR3 sequence (DNA): TGTGCCAGCAGCTTAGATCAGGGGGGATCCACCGCTAACTATGGCTACACCTTC. Encoded protein: CASSLDQGGSTANYGYTF.

This clone was counted only a few times. V gene TRBV21-1 combines with J gene TRBJ1-1; the D call of TRBD1 is as the table states it, not checked on the DNA. TRBV21-1 is a pseudogene. CDR3 length: 21 amino acids. In DNA form, the CDR3 reads TGTGCCAGCAGCAAAAGACAGGGATCAGGAACGGATACTAGGTCAGGCACTGAAGCTTTCTTT. Its protein is CASSKRQGSGTDTRSGTEAFF.

This chain joins TRBV7-9 and TRBJ1-1; D gene ambiguous. The germline CDR1 and CDR2 sequences are SEHNR and FQNEAQ (reference sequence). This CDR3 region has 15 residues. Trimming shortened V by 5 bases and J by 5 bases, and 18 bases separated the two germline ends. CDR3: CASSLALGSGTEAFF. The CDR3 DNA follows: TGTGCCAGCAGCCTGGCTCTGGGAAGTGGTACTGAAGCTTTCTTT.

There are a few counts of this clone. This chain uses TRBV7-9 with TRBJ1-2; D not resolved. CDR1 SEHNR and CDR2 FQNEAQ come from the germline V gene (reference sequence). The length of the CDR3 is 14 residues. V lost 4 bases and J lost 5, with 14 bases in between. CDR3 protein: CASSSFTREYGYTF. In DNA form, the CDR3 reads TGTGCCAGCAGCTCCTTTACCCGGGAATATGGCTACACCTTC. The entire variable domain, with the rest obtained from reference TRBV7-9 and TRBJ1-2, is as follows: DTGVSQNPRHKITKRGQNVTFRCDPISEHNRLYWYRQTLGQGPEFLTYFQNEAQLEKSRLLSDRFSAERPKGSFSTLEIQRTEQGDSAMYLCASSSFTREYGYTFGSGTRLTVV.

This clone was seen only a few times. The CDR3 spells CAISGTANSPLHF. CDR3 DNA sequence: TGTGCCATCAGCGGGACCGCGAATTCACCCCTCCACTTT. This rearrangement joins TRBV10-3 to TRBJ1-6; D is perhaps TRBD1 (5 bases). The length of the CDR3 is 13 residues. Germline lookup yields CDR1 ENHRY and CDR2 SYGVKD. The V gene lost 6 bases and the J gene lost 7 bases, with 10 bases spanning the gap.

This clone appeared a few times. This chain uses TRBV10-3 with TRBJ2-5, with TRBD1 identical over 7 bases. This CDR3 is built from 13 residues. The germline V gene encodes CDR1 ENHRY and CDR2 SYGVKD. V shed 6 bases, J shed 3 bases, and the junction held 4 bases outside the gene matches. CDR3 nucleotides: TGTGCCATCAGCGGGACAGAGAAAGAGACCCAGTACTTC. It encodes CAISGTEKETQYF.

In nucleotides, the CDR3 is TGTGCCAGCAGCTCCAGGGGGGGCTACACTGAAGCTTTCTTT. Protein: CASSSRGGYTEAFF. This chain links TRBV7-2 with TRBJ1-1; 7 bases are a match to TRBD1. There are 14 residues in the CDR3. The germline V gene encodes CDR1 SGHTA and CDR2 FQGNSA. The trim removed 4 bases at V and 3 bases at J, leaving 5 bases unmatched.

This chain connects TRBV6-5 to TRBJ2-3; 7 bases match TRBD2. This CDR3 comprises 14 residues. Germline trimming cut 5 bases from V and 6 bases from J; bases unmatched to any gene: 8. Germline CDR1 and CDR2: MNHEY and SVGAGI. The CDR3, as DNA: TGTGCCAGCAGTAACCCGCGGGGGAAGGATACGCAGTATTTT. Amino acid sequence: CASSNPRGKDTQYF.

The J gene is TRBJ1-1, the V gene TRBV5-4; D is undetermined. Between the trimmed V and J ends, which lost 0 bases and 0 bases, there was a span of 6 bases. Germline V gene sequence: CDR1 SGHNT, CDR2 YYREEE (reference sequence). CDR3 length: 14 amino acids. The CDR3: CASSLDYMNTEAFF. CDR3 nucleotide sequence: TGTGCCAGCAGCTTGGATTACATGAACACTGAAGCTTTCTTT.

The chain couples TRBV5-1 to TRBJ2-7; the D gene is possibly TRBD1 (6 bases). The V end was cut by 2 bases, the J end by 2 bases, with 8 bases between. This CDR3 has 13 amino acids. Per germline, CDR1 SGHRS and CDR2 YFSETQ. The CDR3 nucleotides are TGCGCCAGCAGCTTACAGGGCACCTACGAGCAGTACTTC. The encoded protein is CASSLQGTYEQYF.

The chain has TRBV7-2 and TRBJ1-5; possibly TRBD1 for D (5 bases). The germline V and J ends were trimmed by 4 bases and 7 bases, with 11 bases remaining between them. Germline CDR1 SGHTA, CDR2 FQGNSA. The CDR3 runs to 13 residues. The CDR3 sequence is CASSSGAGQPQHF. CDR3 bases: TGTGCCAGCAGCTCCGGGGCGGGGCAGCCCCAGCATTTT.

V usage is TRBV11-3 and J usage is TRBJ2-7; 7 positions agree with TRBD1. The junction had 16 bases not matched to a gene; V was cut back by 11 bases and J by 3 bases. The germline V gene has CDR1 SGHNT and CDR2 YENEEA. The CDR3 contains 15 residues. CDR3 region: CAVHARDRSHYEQYF. CDR3 in DNA: TGTGCCGTACATGCCCGGGACAGATCCCACTACGAGCAGTACTTC.

The V and J genes are TRBV4-3 and TRBJ1-4; 7 bases are a match to TRBD1. Germline V lookup: CDR1 LGHNA, CDR2 YSLEER. The CDR3 is made up of 16 amino acids. The J segment lost 5 bases and the V segment lost 4 bases, leaving 10 bases of the junction unmatched. The CDR3 loop is CASSRGSGQRNEKLFF. The CDR3 DNA is TGCGCCAGCAGCCGAGGGTCGGGACAGAGGAATGAAAAACTGTTTTTT.

This clone was observed a few times. The junction and the germline gene differ at one end; a read error may be behind it. The chain recombines TRBV29-1 with TRBJ1-2, with 7 positions matching TRBD1. This CDR3 is 10 amino acids long. The germline CDR1 and CDR2 sequences are SQVTM and ANQGSEA. Here the CDR3 DNA reads TGCAGCCTCCTCGAGGGACAGATGATCTTC. Its translation: CSLLEGQMIF. The complete variable domain, with remaining parts taken from reference TRBV29-1 and TRBJ1-2, reads SAVISQKPSRDICQRGTSLTIQCQVDSQVTMMFWYRQQPGQSLTLIATANQGSEATYESGFVIDKFPISRPNLTFSTLTVSNMSPEDSSIYLCSLLEGQMIFGSGTRLTVV.

This rearrangement joins TRBV18 to TRBJ2-7, with D unclear. This CDR3 has 13 residues. Germline lookup yields CDR1 KGHSH and CDR2 LQKENI. Trimming stripped 4 bases from V and 6 bases from J, with 13 bases between. In nucleotides, the CDR3 is TGTGCCAGCTCACTAGGGTCCTCCAGCGAGCAGTACTTC. Protein product: CASSLGSSSEQYF. Together with reference TRBV18 and TRBJ2-7, the CDR3 gives the full variable domain: NAGVMQNPRHLVRRRGQEARLRCSPMKGHSHVYWYRQLPEEGLKFMVYLQKENIIDESGMPKERFSAEFPKEGPSILRIQQVVRGDSAAYFCASSLGSSSEQYFGPGTRLTVT.

This clone was seen ten or more times. The chain recombines TRBV2 with TRBJ1-4; possible D gene TRBD1, 5 bases. Trimming removed 0 bases at V and 8 bases at J, with 22 bases between. The CDR3 spans 18 residues. Germline V gives CDR1 SNHLY, CDR2 FYNNEI. The CDR3, as DNA: TGTGCCAGCAGTGAAGCGCCAATTGACAGCCTACCGGGGGAAAAACTGTTTTTT. It is translated as CASSEAPIDSLPGEKLFF. Complete variable domain (other parts from reference TRBV2 and TRBJ1-4): EPEVTQTPSHQVTQMGQEVILRCVPISNHLYFYWYRQILGQKVEFLVSFYNNEISEKSEIFDDQFSVERPDGSNFTLKIRSTKLEDSAMYFCASSEAPIDSLPGEKLFFGSGTQLSVL.